This T cell receptor beta chain was identified during a study of blood T cells in healthy people across ages (dated by TCRdb to between 2015 and 2017). In terms of the full investigation: In model experiments, template switching captured roughly one uniquely barcoded TCR beta cDNA molecule for every two T cells. Using deep sequencing normalized with unique cDNA molecular identifiers, the study measured how TCR beta repertoire diversity changes with age. Four age groups were formed from the donors: young (average approximately 15 years), middle-aged (just under 40), aged (about 68) and long-lived (roughly 88). To avoid experimental bias, donors of different ages were distributed randomly across sequencing lanes. Using the same blood draw, the study looked at two additional independent replicas of 1 million unique cDNA reads for two donors, one aged 18 to 30 and the other aged 80 or older. What the authors observed across the whole study: As age increased, observed TCR beta diversity per million T cells dropped in a roughly linear way, and a significant reduction was already evident by age approximately 40. Because donor CMV infection status was unknown, age-related changes in expanded clonotypes were potentially confounded. Conclusive comparison of naive and antigen-experienced compartments was prevented by the profiling of bulk unsorted PBMCs. Estimates of total diversity based on one million sequenced T cells were regarded as lower bounds and as underestimates. Compared with the aged group, more naive CD4+ T cells, fewer expanded clones and increased TCR diversity were shown by the long-lived group, suggesting age selection. A strong correlation was found between observed TCR beta diversity and the percentage of naive T cells measured by flow cytometry.

The cysteine opens and the phenylalanine closes a CDR3 of 15 amino acids. Kept here is only the CDR3 DNA, which spans 45 bases and is read in frame from base 1. Via the germline V gene (reference sequence), CDR1 is SGHAT and CDR2 FQDESV. Donors were a few dozen systemically healthy Caucasian individuals from Russia aged roughly 6 to 95 years. Around 9.8 milliliters of peripheral blood were collected from each donor into EDTA-treated Vacutainer tubes. Ficoll-Paque density-gradient centrifugation was used to isolate PBMCs, with at least 6 million per sample. Total RNA, at least 5.5 micrograms per sample, was extracted from PBMCs with Trizol reagent. The percentages of naive CD45RAhigh/CD27high T cells were determined by flow cytometry on a PBMC aliquot from every donor. Library prep was done by 5' RACE. This sample was sequenced with an Illumina HiSeq 2500. A second 7 to 11 cycle PCR used a sample-barcoded 5' primer and a J-beta primer mix. A template-switch 5' adaptor carrying 12 random nucleotides introduced a unique molecular identifier onto each TCR beta cDNA molecule. Each sample yielded at least 3 million CDR3-containing paired-end reads. First-strand cDNA was synthesized from all RNA with the Mint cDNA synthesis kit, primed by a TRBC-specific oligonucleotide. Following uracil-DNA glycosylase treatment, all cDNA underwent a first 18-cycle PCR with the universal primers M1SS and BC2_uni_R. On the authors' methods: Each sample was normalized by randomly selecting 1 million high-quality reads, each carrying a distinct molecular identifier. Reads with shared molecular identifiers were discarded instead of being binned into consensus sequences. MiTCR, run with a Q25 quality threshold and the strictest error-elimination algorithm, handled CDR3 identification, clonotype clustering and error correction. A nonparametric unseen species model with Euler transformation was used to estimate lower-bound total TCR beta diversity. TCRdb trimmed public reads at Q25 via fastp, called clones via MiXCR and kept in-frame beta chains. Identical CDR3 protein sequences are pooled into one entry, listed with their most common genes and DNA. The authors' filters were not applied to this entry. Counted in this sample were some 640,000 distinct CDR3 sequences; about 30% of them appeared once. The ten top clones hold about 15% of the sample.

This clonotype was detected ten times or more. There is no known antigen for this receptor. Base qualities are missing; no much larger clone stands one base away. The specimen sequenced was blood. Rearrangement joined TRBV11-1 to TRBJ2-4; TRBD1 matches 7 bases in the middle. The J call may be faulty, since TRBJ2-5 better matches the DNA end. The receptor was isolated from a woman of 80 years or more in good health. The DNA sequence follows: TGTGCCAGCAGCATCAAAGGGACAGTGGAAGAGACCCAGTACTTC. Translation gives CASSIKGTVEETQYF.